This entry concerns a single T cell receptor beta chain. Its matching antigen is unknown. Trimming shortened V by 2 bases and J by 0 bases, and 8 bases separated the two germline ends. The germline gives CDR1 LGHNA, CDR2 YSLEER. The CDR3 has 15 residues. Sampled while nominally healthy, donors likely had unrecorded immune exposures. These data originate in a study of cytomegalovirus exposure and HLA in healthy donors. Study-wide background: Approximately 180 million T cells yielded 120 million or so unique TCR beta sequences, as an earlier analysis found.

The primer mix had 60 Vbeta and 13 Jbeta primers. Assay: immunoSEQ multiplex PCR; the TCRdb copy retains only in-frame clones and omits some. The top ten clones hold roughly 10% of a sample with approximately 130,000 clones, about 81% of them seen once. General observations from the study: Cytomegalovirus status was reportedly diagnosed by the classifier with high specificity and sensitivity. For TCR beta chains, V- and J-gene trimming was later linked to a missense DCLRE1C variant.

The sequencing sample was made of PBMCs. This receptor was identified in a woman between 50 and 59 years old in good health and CMV-seropositive. The V and J genes are TRBV4-3 and TRBJ1-3; D gene ambiguous. The CDR3 DNA sequence: TGCGCCAGCAGCCAATGGAGTCACTCTGGAAACACCATATATTTT. Its translation: CASSQWSHSGNTIYF.